This TCR beta chain was identified in a study of cytomegalovirus exposure and HLA in healthy donors. The germline V gene has CDR1 MDHEN and CDR2 SYDVKM. With 2 bases clipped from V and 5 bases from J, the junction kept 4 bases outside the gene matches. There are 15 residues in the CDR3. The PCR ran on 60 Vbeta and 13 Jbeta primers. Sequencing used immunoSEQ multiplex PCR; TCRdb keeps in-frame clones, though not all of them. Here the sample spans about 150,000 clones, 70% being singletons. This clone came up a few times. The sample taken for sequencing was PBMCs. The genes are TRBV28 and TRBJ2-3; 10 bases map to TRBD1. This clonotype was sampled from a woman in her sixties or seventies in good health and CMV-seropositive. CDR3 sequence: CASSLIGQGEDTQYF. The CDR3 nucleotides are TGTGCCAGCAGTTTAATCGGACAGGGGGAAGATACGCAGTATTTT. Together with reference TRBV28 and TRBJ2-3, the CDR3 gives the full variable domain: DVKVTQSSRYLVKRTGEKVFLECVQDMDHENMFWYRQDPGLGLRLIYFSYDVKMKEKGDIPEGYSVSREKKERFSLILESASTNQTSMYLCASSLIGQGEDTQYFGPGTRLTVL.